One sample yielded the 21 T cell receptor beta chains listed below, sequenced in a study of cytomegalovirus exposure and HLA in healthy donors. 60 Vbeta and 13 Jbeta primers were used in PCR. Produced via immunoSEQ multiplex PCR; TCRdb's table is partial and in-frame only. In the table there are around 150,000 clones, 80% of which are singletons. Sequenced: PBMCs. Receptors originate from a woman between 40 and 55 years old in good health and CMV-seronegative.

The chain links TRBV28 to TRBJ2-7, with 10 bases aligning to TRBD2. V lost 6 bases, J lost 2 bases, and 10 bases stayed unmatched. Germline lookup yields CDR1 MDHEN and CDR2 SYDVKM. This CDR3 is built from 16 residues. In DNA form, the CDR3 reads TGTGCCAGCAGCCCCCCCCCTAGCGGGAGCCCCTACGAGCAGTACTTC. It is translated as CASSPPPSGSPYEQYF.

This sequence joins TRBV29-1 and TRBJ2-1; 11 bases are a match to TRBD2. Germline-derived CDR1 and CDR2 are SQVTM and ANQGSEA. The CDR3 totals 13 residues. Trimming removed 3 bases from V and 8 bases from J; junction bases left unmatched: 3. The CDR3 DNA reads TGCAGCGTTGATAGCGGGAGGGCTTATGAGCAGTTCTTC. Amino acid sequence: CSVDSGRAYEQFF.

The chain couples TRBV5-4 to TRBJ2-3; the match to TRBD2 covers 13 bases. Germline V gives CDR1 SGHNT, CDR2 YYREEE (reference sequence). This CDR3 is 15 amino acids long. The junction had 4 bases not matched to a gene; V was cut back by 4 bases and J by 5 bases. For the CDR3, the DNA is TGTGCCAGCAGCGCCGGGACTAGCGGGGAAGATACGCAGTATTTT. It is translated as CASSAGTSGEDTQYF.

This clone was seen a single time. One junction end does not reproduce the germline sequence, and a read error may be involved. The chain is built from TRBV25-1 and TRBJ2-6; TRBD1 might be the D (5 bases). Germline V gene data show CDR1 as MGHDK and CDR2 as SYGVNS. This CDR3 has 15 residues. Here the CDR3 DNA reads TGTGCCAGCAGTGATTTGGGGTCTGGGGCCAACGGCCTGACTTTC. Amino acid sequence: CASSDLGSGANGLTF.

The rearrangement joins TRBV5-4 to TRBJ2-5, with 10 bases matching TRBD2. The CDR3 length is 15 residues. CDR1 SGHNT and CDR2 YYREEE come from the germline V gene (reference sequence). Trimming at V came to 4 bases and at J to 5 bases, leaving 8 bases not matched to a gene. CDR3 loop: CASSSGLADGETQYF. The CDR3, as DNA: TGTGCCAGCAGCAGCGGACTAGCGGATGGGGAGACCCAGTACTTC.

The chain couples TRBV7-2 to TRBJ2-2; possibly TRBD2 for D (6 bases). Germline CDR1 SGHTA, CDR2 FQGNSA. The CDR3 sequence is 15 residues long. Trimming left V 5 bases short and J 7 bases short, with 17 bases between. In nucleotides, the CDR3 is TGTGCCAGCAGCGAAGGACTTACGCGGGACGGGGAGCTGTTTTTT. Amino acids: CASSEGLTRDGELFF.

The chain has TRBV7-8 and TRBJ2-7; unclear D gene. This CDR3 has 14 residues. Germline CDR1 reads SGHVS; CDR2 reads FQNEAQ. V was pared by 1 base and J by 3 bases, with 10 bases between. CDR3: CASSLVLGLYEQYF. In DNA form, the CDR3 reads TGTGCCAGCAGCTTAGTCCTTGGGCTCTACGAGCAGTACTTC.

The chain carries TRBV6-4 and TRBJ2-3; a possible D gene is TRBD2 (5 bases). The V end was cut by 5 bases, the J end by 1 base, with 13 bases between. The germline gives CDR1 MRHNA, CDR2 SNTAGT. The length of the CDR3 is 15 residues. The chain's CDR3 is CASSPRWGGTDTQYF. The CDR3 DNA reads TGTGCCAGCAGTCCGCGCTGGGGAGGCACAGATACGCAGTATTTT.

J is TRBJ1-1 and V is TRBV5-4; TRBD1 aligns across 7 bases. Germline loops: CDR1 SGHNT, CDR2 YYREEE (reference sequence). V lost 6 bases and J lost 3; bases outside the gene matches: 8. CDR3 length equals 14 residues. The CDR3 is CASTKDQGDTEAFF. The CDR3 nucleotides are TGTGCCAGCACCAAGGACCAGGGGGACACTGAAGCTTTCTTT. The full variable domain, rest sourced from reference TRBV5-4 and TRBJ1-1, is ETGVTQSPTHLIKTRGQQVTLRCSSQSGHNTVSWYQQALGQGPQFIFQYYREEENGRGNFPPRFSGLQFPNYSSELNVNALELDDSALYLCASTKDQGDTEAFFGQGTRLTVV.

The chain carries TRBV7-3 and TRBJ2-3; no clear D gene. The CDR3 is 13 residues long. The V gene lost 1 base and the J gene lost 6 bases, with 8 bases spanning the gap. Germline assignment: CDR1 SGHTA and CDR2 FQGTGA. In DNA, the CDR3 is TGTGCCAGCAGCTTAAACATACCGGATACGCAGTATTTT. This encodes CASSLNIPDTQYF.

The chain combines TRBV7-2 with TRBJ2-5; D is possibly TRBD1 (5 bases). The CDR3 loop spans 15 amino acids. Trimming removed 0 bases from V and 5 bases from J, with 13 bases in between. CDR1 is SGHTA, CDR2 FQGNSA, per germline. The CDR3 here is CASSLAPPRAETQYF. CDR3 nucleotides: TGTGCCAGCAGCTTAGCGCCCCCCAGGGCGGAGACCCAGTACTTC.

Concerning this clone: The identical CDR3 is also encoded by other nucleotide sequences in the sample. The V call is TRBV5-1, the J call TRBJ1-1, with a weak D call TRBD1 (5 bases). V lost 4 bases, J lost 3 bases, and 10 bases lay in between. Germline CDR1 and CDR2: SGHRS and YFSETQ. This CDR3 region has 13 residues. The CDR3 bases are TGCGCCAGCAGCGCCCAGGGTTACACTGAAGCTTTCTTT. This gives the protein CASSAQGYTEAFF.

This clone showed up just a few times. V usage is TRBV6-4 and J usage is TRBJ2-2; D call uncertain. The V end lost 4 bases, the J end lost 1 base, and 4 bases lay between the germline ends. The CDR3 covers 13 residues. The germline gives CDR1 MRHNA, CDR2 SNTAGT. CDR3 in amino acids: CASSAGNTGELFF. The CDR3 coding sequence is TGTGCCAGCAGTGCAGGGAACACCGGGGAGCTGTTTTTT.

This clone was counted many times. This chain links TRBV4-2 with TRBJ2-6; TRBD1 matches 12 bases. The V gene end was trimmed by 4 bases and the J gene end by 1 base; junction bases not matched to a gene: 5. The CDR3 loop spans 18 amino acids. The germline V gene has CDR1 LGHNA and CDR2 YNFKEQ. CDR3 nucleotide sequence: TGTGCCAGCAGCCTATCGGGACAGGGGGCGTCTGGGGCCAACGTCCTGACTTTC. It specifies CASSLSGQGASGANVLTF.

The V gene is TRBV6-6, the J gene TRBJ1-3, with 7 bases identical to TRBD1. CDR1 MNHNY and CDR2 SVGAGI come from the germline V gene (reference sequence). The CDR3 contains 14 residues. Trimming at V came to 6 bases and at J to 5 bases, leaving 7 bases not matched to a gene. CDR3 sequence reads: CASRPGTARNTIYF. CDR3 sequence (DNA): TGTGCCAGCAGGCCCGGGACAGCTAGAAACACCATATATTTT.

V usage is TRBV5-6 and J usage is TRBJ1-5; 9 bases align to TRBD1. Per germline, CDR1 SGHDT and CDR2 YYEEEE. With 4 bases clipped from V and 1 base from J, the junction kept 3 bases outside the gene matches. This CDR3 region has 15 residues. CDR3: CASSAGTGSNQPQHF. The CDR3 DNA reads TGTGCCAGCAGCGCCGGGACAGGGAGCAATCAGCCCCAGCATTTT.

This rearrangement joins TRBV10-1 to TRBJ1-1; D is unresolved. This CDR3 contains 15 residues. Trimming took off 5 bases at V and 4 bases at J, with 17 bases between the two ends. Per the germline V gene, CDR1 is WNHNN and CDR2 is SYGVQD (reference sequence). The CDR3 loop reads CASSPSQVAGTEAFF. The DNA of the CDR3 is TGCGCCAGCAGTCCTTCTCAGGTGGCTGGCACTGAAGCTTTCTTT.

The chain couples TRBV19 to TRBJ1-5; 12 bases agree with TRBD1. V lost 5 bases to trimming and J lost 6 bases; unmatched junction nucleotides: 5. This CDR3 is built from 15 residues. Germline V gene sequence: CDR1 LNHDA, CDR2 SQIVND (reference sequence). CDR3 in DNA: TGTGCCAGTAGTCTCCGGGACAGGGGGCTTCAGCCCCAGCATTTT. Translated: CASSLRDRGLQPQHF.

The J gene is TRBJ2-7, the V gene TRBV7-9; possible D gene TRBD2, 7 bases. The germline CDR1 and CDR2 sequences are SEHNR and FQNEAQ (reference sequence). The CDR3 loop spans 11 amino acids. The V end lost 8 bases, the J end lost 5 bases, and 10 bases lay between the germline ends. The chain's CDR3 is CASGGAHEQYF. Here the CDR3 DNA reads TGTGCCAGCGGGGGGGCCCACGAGCAGTACTTC.

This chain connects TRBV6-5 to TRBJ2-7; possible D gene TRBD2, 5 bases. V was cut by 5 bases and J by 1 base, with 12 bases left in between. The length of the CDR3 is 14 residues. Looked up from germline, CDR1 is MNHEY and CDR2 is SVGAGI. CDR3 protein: CASSETMDSYEQYF. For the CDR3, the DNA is TGTGCCAGCAGTGAGACTATGGATTCCTACGAGCAGTACTTC.

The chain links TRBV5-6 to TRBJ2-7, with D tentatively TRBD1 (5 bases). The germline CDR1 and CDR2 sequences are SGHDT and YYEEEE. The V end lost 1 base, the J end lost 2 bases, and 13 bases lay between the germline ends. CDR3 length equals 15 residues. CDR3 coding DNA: TGTGCCAGCAGCTTGTTTGCTGCAGGGACCTACGAGCAGTACTTC. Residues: CASSLFAAGTYEQYF.